This T cell receptor beta chain came from a study of beta chain features in type 1 diabetes. Study findings and constraints: Among patients with Type 1 diabetes, TCRB CDR3s were moderately but significantly shorter in every one of the four CD4+ subsets. More deletions and fewer insertions at VDJ junctions were found in patients with type 1 diabetes.

In germline, CDR1 is SGHTA, CDR2 FQGTGA. The CDR3 contains 14 residues. With V trimmed by 5 bases and J by 5 bases, 8 bases remained unmatched. TCRB transcripts that were expressed got sequenced, as all of the isolated RNA had been reverse transcribed. The protocol was immunoSEQ multiplex PCR, while the TCRdb copy is restricted to in-frame clones and leaves out a portion. Of roughly 40,000 clones listed, about 65% are singletons. Cell sorting via CD45RO/CCR7/CD25/CD127/CD95/CD27 was performed to obtain CD4+ naive, central memory, regulatory and stem cell-like memory cells. To note about this clone: The antigen is unknown.

This receptor was taken from a woman aged 25 to 39 in good health. Sequenced sample: Tregs from blood. The rearrangement joins TRBV7-3 to TRBJ1-2, with 7 nucleotides matching TRBD1. The CDR3 DNA sequence: TGTGCCAGCAGCCGGGGGGGGACAGTATATGGCTACACCTTC. Encoded protein: CASSRGGTVYGYTF.